Listed below are T cell receptor beta chains from one sample, sequenced in a study of beta chain features in type 1 diabetes. Repertoires were generated with immunoSEQ multiplex PCR, while TCRdb's copy carries only in-frame clones and drops some. The sample holds some 150,000 clones; around 9% are singletons and the top ten take roughly 0.7%. Sequencing used central memory CD4+ T cells from blood. Receptors originate from a woman aged 25 to 45 with type 1 diabetes. Both conserved end residues are part of each CDR3. Each record gives: D gene, J gene, clone size, V gene, CDR3 protein, CDR3 DNA. D genes are given only for firm matches. Not every row has a clone size; where given, it reads once, few, many or a size class.

D gene: NA
J gene: TRBJ2-5
clone size: few
V gene: TRBV5-1
CDR3 protein: CASSLRASEQETQYF
CDR3 DNA: TGCGCCAGCAGCTTGCGGGCTAGCGAACAAGAGACCCAGTACTTC

D gene: TRBD1
J gene: TRBJ2-5
clone size: few
V gene: TRBV18
CDR3 protein: CASSQRQGYQETQYF
CDR3 DNA: TGTGCCAGCTCACAACGACAGGGGTACCAAGAGACCCAGTACTTC

D gene: TRBD1
J gene: TRBJ2-7
clone size: few
V gene: TRBV4-2
CDR3 protein: CASRLTLQGSPYEQYF
CDR3 DNA: TGTGCCAGCAGACTCACTCTACAGGGGTCTCCCTACGAGCAGTACTTC

D gene: NA
J gene: TRBJ1-1
clone size: few
V gene: TRBV2
CDR3 protein: CASKHRWGETEAFF
CDR3 DNA: TGTGCCAGCAAGCACAGATGGGGGGAGACTGAAGCTTTCTTT

D gene: TRBD2
J gene: TRBJ2-3
clone size: few
V gene: TRBV29-1
CDR3 protein: CSVGSGTFTDTQYF
CDR3 DNA: TGCAGCGTTGGCAGCGGGACCTTCACAGATACGCAGTATTTT

D gene: NA
J gene: TRBJ1-1
clone size: NA
V gene: TRBV29-1
CDR3 protein: CSGKRANTEAFF
CDR3 DNA: TGCAGCGGAAAGAGGGCGAACACTGAAGCTTTCTTT

D gene: TRBD1
J gene: TRBJ1-3
clone size: few
V gene: TRBV7-9
CDR3 protein: CASSSRTGQGGSGNTIYF
CDR3 DNA: TGTGCCAGCAGCTCCCGAACGGGACAGGGGGGCTCTGGAAACACCATATATTTT

D gene: TRBD1
J gene: TRBJ2-2
clone size: few
V gene: TRBV5-1
CDR3 protein: CASRDQGDSTGELFF
CDR3 DNA: TGCGCCAGCAGGGATCAGGGGGATAGCACCGGGGAGCTGTTTTTT

D gene: NA
J gene: TRBJ2-6
clone size: few
V gene: TRBV9
CDR3 protein: CASSATVTVRSGANVLTF
CDR3 DNA: TGTGCCAGCAGCGCGACCGTGACAGTTCGCTCTGGGGCCAACGTCCTGACTTTC

D gene: NA
J gene: TRBJ2-3
clone size: NA
V gene: TRBV6-6
CDR3 protein: CASSYSGVGTDTQYF
CDR3 DNA: TGTGCCAGCAGTTACTCAGGGGTTGGTACAGATACGCAGTATTTT

D gene: TRBD2
J gene: TRBJ2-6
clone size: NA
V gene: TRBV29-1
CDR3 protein: CSVEVRTSLLSGANVLTF
CDR3 DNA: TGCAGCGTGGAAGTCAGGACTAGCCTGCTCTCTGGGGCCAACGTCCTGACTTTC

D gene: TRBD1
J gene: TRBJ2-7
clone size: few
V gene: TRBV4-1
CDR3 protein: CASSLGQGVGEQYF
CDR3 DNA: TGCGCCAGCAGCCTGGGACAGGGGGTTGGCGAGCAGTACTTC

D gene: TRBD1
J gene: TRBJ1-2
clone size: NA
V gene: TRBV29-1
CDR3 protein: CSVERLRDRGSSGGYTF
CDR3 DNA: TGCAGCGTTGAGAGGCTGAGAGACAGGGGTTCGTCGGGAGGCTACACCTTC

D gene: NA
J gene: TRBJ2-4
clone size: few
V gene: TRBV21-1
CDR3 protein: CASSAPRETGNIQYF
CDR3 DNA: TGTGCCAGCAGCGCCCCGCGGGAGACTGGGAACATTCAGTACTTC

D gene: TRBD2
J gene: TRBJ2-1
clone size: NA
V gene: TRBV28
CDR3 protein: CASRVLAGVSEQFF
CDR3 DNA: TGTGCCAGCAGGGTTTTAGCGGGAGTCAGTGAGCAGTTCTTC

D gene: NA
J gene: TRBJ2-7
clone size: NA
V gene: TRBV10-3
CDR3 protein: CASNAGNTYEQYF
CDR3 DNA: TGTGCCAGCAACGCCGGGAACACCTACGAGCAGTACTTC

D gene: TRBD2
J gene: TRBJ2-1
clone size: NA
V gene: TRBV5-1
CDR3 protein: CASSLAAVAGAQGEQFF
CDR3 DNA: TGCGCCAGCAGCTTGGCCGCGGTAGCGGGAGCGCAAGGTGAGCAGTTCTTC

D gene: NA
J gene: TRBJ1-2
clone size: NA
V gene: TRBV7-9
CDR3 protein: CASSPDKNYGYTF
CDR3 DNA: TGTGCCAGCAGCCCCGACAAGAACTATGGCTACACCTTC

D gene: NA
J gene: TRBJ1-3
clone size: few
V gene: TRBV18
CDR3 protein: CASSLSADSSGNTIYF
CDR3 DNA: TGTGCCAGCTCACTATCCGCAGACAGCTCTGGAAACACCATATATTTT

D gene: TRBD1
J gene: TRBJ2-7
clone size: NA
V gene: TRBV30
CDR3 protein: CAWRKTGPYEQYF
CDR3 DNA: TGTGCCTGGAGAAAGACAGGGCCCTACGAGCAGTACTTC

D gene: NA
J gene: TRBJ1-1
clone size: few
V gene: TRBV6-5
CDR3 protein: CASGWDTNTEAFF
CDR3 DNA: TGTGCCAGCGGGTGGGACACCAACACTGAAGCTTTCTTT

D gene: TRBD2
J gene: TRBJ2-5
clone size: NA
V gene: TRBV5-4
CDR3 protein: CASSGAGAEETQYF
CDR3 DNA: TGTGCCAGCAGCGGAGCGGGAGCAGAGGAGACCCAGTACTTC

D gene: NA
J gene: TRBJ2-1
clone size: few
V gene: TRBV7-9
CDR3 protein: CASSSFDEQFF
CDR3 DNA: TGTGCCAGCAGCTCCTTTGATGAGCAGTTCTTC

D gene: TRBD1
J gene: TRBJ1-2
clone size: few
V gene: TRBV6-1
CDR3 protein: CASSSGQRTGGYTF
CDR3 DNA: TGTGCCAGCAGTTCCGGACAGAGGACAGGTGGCTACACCTTC

D gene: NA
J gene: TRBJ2-1
clone size: few
V gene: TRBV29-1
CDR3 protein: CSVVRGGRVNEQFF
CDR3 DNA: TGCAGCGTTGTGAGGGGGGGTAGAGTGAATGAGCAGTTCTTC

D gene: NA
J gene: TRBJ2-1
clone size: NA
V gene: TRBV21-1
CDR3 protein: CASSGLAGGPLEQFF
CDR3 DNA: TGTGCCAGCAGCGGACTAGCGGGAGGGCCCCTTGAGCAGTTCTTC

D gene: TRBD1
J gene: TRBJ1-1
clone size: NA
V gene: TRBV7-3
CDR3 protein: CASSARQGTEAFF
CDR3 DNA: TGTGCCAGCAGCGCGAGACAGGGCACTGAAGCTTTCTTT

D gene: NA
J gene: TRBJ1-2
clone size: once
V gene: TRBV11-2
CDR3 protein: CASSLSQGAPSGYTF
CDR3 DNA: TGTGCCAGCAGCTTATCGCAAGGGGCGCCGAGTGGCTACACCTTC

D gene: TRBD2
J gene: TRBJ2-4
clone size: NA
V gene: TRBV19
CDR3 protein: CASSPRGLAGARDIQYF
CDR3 DNA: TGTGCCAGTAGTCCCCGGGGACTAGCGGGTGCGAGGGACATTCAGTACTTC

D gene: TRBD1
J gene: TRBJ2-5
clone size: few
V gene: TRBV9
CDR3 protein: CASSPGGGREETQYF
CDR3 DNA: TGTGCCAGCAGCCCAGGGGGTGGTCGGGAAGAGACCCAGTACTTC

D gene: TRBD1
J gene: TRBJ2-7
clone size: few
V gene: TRBV5-6
CDR3 protein: CASSVFDRDYEQYF
CDR3 DNA: TGTGCCAGCAGCGTATTTGACAGGGACTACGAGCAGTACTTC

D gene: NA
J gene: TRBJ1-1
clone size: few
V gene: TRBV11-3
CDR3 protein: CASSLEAENTEAFF
CDR3 DNA: TGTGCCAGCAGCTTAGAGGCAGAGAACACTGAAGCTTTCTTT

D gene: NA
J gene: TRBJ2-5
clone size: few
V gene: TRBV5-4
CDR3 protein: CASSLDWAQETQYF
CDR3 DNA: TGTGCCAGCAGCTTGGACTGGGCCCAAGAGACCCAGTACTTC